The rows below give T cell receptor beta chains drawn from one sample of a study of TIL therapy for anti-PD-1-resistant metastatic lung cancer. Some clones are missing from TCRdb's copy, which holds only in-frame ones; the method was immunoSEQ multiplex PCR. The sample yields 50,000 or so clones, 65% to 80% seen once. The input for sequencing was tumor tissue, taken at baseline. The receptors come from a person aged 25 to 85 with non-small cell lung cancer. The CDR3 runs from the conserved cysteine through the conserved F or W.

cdr3_aa: CASSLSRDEQYF; v_call: TRBV5-6; j_call: TRBJ2-7
cdr3_aa: CASSPTGGIGQPQHF; v_call: TRBV18; j_call: TRBJ1-5
cdr3_aa: CASSGSRQGSHQPQHF; v_call: TRBV5-1; j_call: TRBJ1-5
cdr3_aa: CASRWTNRGSPLHF; v_call: TRBV19; j_call: TRBJ1-6
cdr3_aa: CASSQGHTYNEQFF; v_call: TRBV4-3; j_call: TRBJ2-1
cdr3_aa: CASSLALSPHGYTF; v_call: TRBV7-9; j_call: TRBJ1-2
cdr3_aa: CASSLKRGEVDYNEQFF; v_call: TRBV5-1; j_call: TRBJ2-1
cdr3_aa: CASSLFGQTIANTGELFF; v_call: TRBV7-2; j_call: TRBJ2-2
cdr3_aa: CASSQAGYGYTF; v_call: TRBV14; j_call: TRBJ1-2
cdr3_aa: CASSVALGEKLFF; v_call: TRBV9; j_call: TRBJ1-4
cdr3_aa: CAISGTTYNEQFF; v_call: TRBV10-3; j_call: TRBJ2-1
cdr3_aa: CASSLFSGANVLTF; v_call: TRBV5-1; j_call: TRBJ2-6
cdr3_aa: CASSVSLGTQETQYF; v_call: TRBV9; j_call: TRBJ2-5
cdr3_aa: CAISQSSNQPQHF; v_call: TRBV10-3; j_call: TRBJ1-5
cdr3_aa: CASSPRVGFGGELFF; v_call: TRBV6-5; j_call: TRBJ2-2
cdr3_aa: CASSLSPRRVLSEKLFF; v_call: TRBV27; j_call: TRBJ1-4
cdr3_aa: CASSRASYEQYF; v_call: TRBV6-1; j_call: TRBJ2-7
cdr3_aa: CASYRDTEAFF; v_call: TRBV5-5; j_call: TRBJ1-1
cdr3_aa: CASKITSGRIYEQYF; v_call: TRBV6-1; j_call: TRBJ2-7
cdr3_aa: CAWSVEGEQFF; v_call: TRBV30; j_call: TRBJ2-1
cdr3_aa: CASSLVGTGGTSTDTQYF; v_call: TRBV7-6; j_call: TRBJ2-3
cdr3_aa: CASKGGVGLSNEQFF; v_call: TRBV2; j_call: TRBJ2-1
cdr3_aa: CASSPHWGSEAFF; v_call: TRBV14; j_call: TRBJ1-1
cdr3_aa: CATDRQGASSGANVLTF; v_call: TRBV2; j_call: TRBJ2-6
cdr3_aa: CAPVGGGDSPLHF; v_call: TRBV30; j_call: TRBJ1-6
cdr3_aa: CASSQEGGPTYEQYF; v_call: TRBV4-3; j_call: TRBJ2-7